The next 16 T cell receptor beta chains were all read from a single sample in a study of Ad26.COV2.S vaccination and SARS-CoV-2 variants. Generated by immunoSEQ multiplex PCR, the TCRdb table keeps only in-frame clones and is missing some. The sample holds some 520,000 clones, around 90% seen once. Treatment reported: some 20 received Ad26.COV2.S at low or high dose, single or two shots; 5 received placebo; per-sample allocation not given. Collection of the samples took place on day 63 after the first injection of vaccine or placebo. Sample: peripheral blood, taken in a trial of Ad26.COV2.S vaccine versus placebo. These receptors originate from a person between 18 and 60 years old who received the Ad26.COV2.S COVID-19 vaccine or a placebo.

CDR3 sequence reads: CATSDLPREAHEQYF. The CDR3, as DNA: TGTGCCACCAGTGATTTGCCCAGGGAAGCCCACGAGCAGTACTTC. J is TRBJ2-7 and V is TRBV24-1; possible D gene TRBD1, 5 bases. Trimming removed 0 bases at V and 5 bases at J, with 13 bases between. CDR3 size: 15 residues. In germline, CDR1 is KGHDR, CDR2 SFDVKD.

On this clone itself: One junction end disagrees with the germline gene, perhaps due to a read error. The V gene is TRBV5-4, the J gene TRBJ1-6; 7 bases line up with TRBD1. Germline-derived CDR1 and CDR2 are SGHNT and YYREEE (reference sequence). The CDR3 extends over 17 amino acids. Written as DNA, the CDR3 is TGTGCCAGCAGCTTGGCGCCAACCGGGACAGTTAATTCGCCCCTCCACTTT. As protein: CASSLAPTGTVNSPLHF. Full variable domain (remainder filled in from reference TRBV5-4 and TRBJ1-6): ETGVTQSPTHLIKTRGQQVTLRCSSQSGHNTVSWYQQALGQGPQFIFQYYREEENGRGNFPPRFSGLQFPNYSSELNVNALELDDSALYLCASSLAPTGTVNSPLHFGNGTRLTVT.

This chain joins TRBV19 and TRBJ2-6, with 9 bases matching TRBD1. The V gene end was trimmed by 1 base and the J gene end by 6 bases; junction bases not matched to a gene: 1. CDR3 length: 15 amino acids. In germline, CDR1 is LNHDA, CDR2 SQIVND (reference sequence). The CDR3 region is CASSIGDREANVLTF. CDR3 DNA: TGTGCCAGTAGTATAGGGGACAGGGAGGCCAACGTCCTGACTTTC.

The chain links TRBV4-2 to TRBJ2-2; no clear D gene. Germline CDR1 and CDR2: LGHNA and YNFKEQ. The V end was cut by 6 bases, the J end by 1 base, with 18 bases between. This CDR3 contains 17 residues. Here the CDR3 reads CASRTSPLDRNTGELFF. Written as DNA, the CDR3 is TGTGCCAGCAGAACAAGCCCATTAGACCGGAACACCGGGGAGCTGTTTTTT.

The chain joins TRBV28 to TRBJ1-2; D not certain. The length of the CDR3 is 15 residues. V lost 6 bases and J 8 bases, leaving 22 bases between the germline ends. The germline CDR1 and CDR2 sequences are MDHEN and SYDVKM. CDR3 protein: CASSPTIDKIGGYTF. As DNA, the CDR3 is TGTGCCAGCAGCCCCACCATCGACAAGATTGGGGGCTACACCTTC.

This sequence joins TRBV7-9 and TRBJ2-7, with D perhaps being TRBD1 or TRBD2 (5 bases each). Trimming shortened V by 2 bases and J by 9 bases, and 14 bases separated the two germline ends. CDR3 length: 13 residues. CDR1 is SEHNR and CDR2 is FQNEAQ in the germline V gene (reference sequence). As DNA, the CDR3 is TGTGCCAGCAGCTTAAACGACGGGACGGGGCAGTACTTC. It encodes CASSLNDGTGQYF.

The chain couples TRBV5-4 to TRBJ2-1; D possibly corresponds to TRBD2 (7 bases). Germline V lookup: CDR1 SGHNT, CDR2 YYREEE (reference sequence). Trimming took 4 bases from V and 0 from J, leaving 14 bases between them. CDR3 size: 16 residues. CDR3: CASSPARGGSYNEQFF. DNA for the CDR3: TGTGCCAGCAGCCCAGCGAGGGGGGGCTCCTACAATGAGCAGTTCTTC.

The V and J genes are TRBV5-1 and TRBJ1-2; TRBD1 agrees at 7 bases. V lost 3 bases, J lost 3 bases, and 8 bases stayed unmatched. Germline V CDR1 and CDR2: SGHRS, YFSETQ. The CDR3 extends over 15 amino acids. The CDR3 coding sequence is TGCGCCAGCAGCTCGGGCAGGGACAGCCACTATGGCTACACCTTC. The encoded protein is CASSSGRDSHYGYTF.

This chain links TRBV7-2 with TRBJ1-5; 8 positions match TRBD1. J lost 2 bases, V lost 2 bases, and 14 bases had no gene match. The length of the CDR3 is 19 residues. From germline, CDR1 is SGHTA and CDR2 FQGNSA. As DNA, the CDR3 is TGTGCCAGCAGCTTATATTGGGCATTCGGACAGGGAGGCAATCAGCCCCAGCATTTT. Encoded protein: CASSLYWAFGQGGNQPQHF.

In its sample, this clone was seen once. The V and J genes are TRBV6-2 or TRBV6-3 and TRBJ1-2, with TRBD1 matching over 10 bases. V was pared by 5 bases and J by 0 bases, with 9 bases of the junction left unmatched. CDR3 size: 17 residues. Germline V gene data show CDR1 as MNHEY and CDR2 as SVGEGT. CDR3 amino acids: CASSNTGTGDSNYGYTF. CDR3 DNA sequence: TGTGCCAGCAGTAACACCGGGACAGGGGACTCTAACTATGGCTACACCTTC.

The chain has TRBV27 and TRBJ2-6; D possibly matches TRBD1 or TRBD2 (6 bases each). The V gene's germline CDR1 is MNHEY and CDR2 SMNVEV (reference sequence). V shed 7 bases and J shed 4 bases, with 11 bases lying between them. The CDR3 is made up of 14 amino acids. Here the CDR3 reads CASTGGFGANVLTF. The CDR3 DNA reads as TGTGCCAGCACCGGGGGCTTCGGGGCCAACGTCCTGACTTTC.

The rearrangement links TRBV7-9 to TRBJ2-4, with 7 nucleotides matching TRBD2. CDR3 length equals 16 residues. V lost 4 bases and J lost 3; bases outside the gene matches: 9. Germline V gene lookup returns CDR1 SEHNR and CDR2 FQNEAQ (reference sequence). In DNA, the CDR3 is TGTGCCAGCAGCTCCACTGGGGGGAGGGTCAAAAACATTCAGTACTTC. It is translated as CASSSTGGRVKNIQYF.

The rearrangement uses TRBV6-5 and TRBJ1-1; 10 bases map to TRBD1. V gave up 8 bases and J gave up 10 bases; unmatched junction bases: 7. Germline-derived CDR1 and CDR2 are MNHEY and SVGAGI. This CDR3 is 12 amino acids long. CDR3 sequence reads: CASGGQGRVAFF. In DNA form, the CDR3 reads TGTGCCAGCGGGGGACAGGGGAGGGTAGCTTTCTTT.

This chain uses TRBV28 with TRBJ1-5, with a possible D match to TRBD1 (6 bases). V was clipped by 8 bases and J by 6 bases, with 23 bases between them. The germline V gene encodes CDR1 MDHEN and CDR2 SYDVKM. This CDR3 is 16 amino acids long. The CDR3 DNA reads TGTGCCAGCGTTGATACAGGGTCGGTTTTCGGTCAGCCCCAGCATTTT. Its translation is CASVDTGSVFGQPQHF.

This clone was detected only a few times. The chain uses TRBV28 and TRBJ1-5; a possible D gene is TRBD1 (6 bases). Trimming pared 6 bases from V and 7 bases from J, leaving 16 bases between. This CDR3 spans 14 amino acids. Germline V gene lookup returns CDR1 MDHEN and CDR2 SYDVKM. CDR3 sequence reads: CASSPLGGGQPQHF. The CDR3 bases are TGTGCCAGCAGCCCTCTTGGGGGGGGCCAGCCCCAGCATTTT. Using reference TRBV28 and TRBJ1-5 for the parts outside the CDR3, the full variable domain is DVKVTQSSRYLVKRTGEKVFLECVQDMDHENMFWYRQDPGLGLRLIYFSYDVKMKEKGDIPEGYSVSREKKERFSLILESASTNQTSMYLCASSPLGGGQPQHFGDGTRLSIL.

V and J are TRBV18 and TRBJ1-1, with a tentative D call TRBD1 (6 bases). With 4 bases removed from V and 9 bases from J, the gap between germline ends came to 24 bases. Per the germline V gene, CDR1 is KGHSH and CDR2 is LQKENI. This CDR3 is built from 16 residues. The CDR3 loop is CASSQLGGTSHHKAFF. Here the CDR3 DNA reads TGTGCCAGCTCACAACTAGGGGGGACAAGTCACCACAAAGCTTTCTTT.